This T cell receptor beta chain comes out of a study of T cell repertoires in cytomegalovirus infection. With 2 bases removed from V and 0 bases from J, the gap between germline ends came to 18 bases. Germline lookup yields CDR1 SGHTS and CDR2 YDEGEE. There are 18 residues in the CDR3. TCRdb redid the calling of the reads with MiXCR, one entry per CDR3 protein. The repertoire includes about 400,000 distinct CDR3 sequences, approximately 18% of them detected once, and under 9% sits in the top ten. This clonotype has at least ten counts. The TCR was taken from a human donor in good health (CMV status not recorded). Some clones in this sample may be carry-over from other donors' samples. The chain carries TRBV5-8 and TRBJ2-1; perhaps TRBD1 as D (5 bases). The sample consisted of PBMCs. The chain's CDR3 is CASSFWGTGSTSYNEQFF. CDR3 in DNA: TGTGCCAGCAGCTTCTGGGGAACAGGCTCTACCTCCTACAATGAGCAGTTCTTC.